This T cell receptor (beta chain) comes out of a study of long-term antiretroviral therapy in people with HIV (dated by TCRdb to between 2021 and 2022). Study-level background: The earliest samples were collected roughly a decade before the 2015 WHO recommendation for immediate ART, at a time when ART was usually postponed until CD4 counts fell. This retrospective serial study examined whether starting ART and sustained HIV suppression were associated with changes in the composition and diversity of the TRB repertoire in peripheral blood. No cross-contamination during QIAcube processing was seen in test extractions of a monoclonal T-cell line run alongside 30 to 35 polyclonal samples. Among the approximately 32 participants with HIV, more than ten were female. From 25 to 30 adults with confirmed HIV infection, the cohort provided around 180 cryopreserved PBMC samples, gathered serially across a mean of about 6 years (range 1-12).

To be included, a participant needed at least one PBMC sample from before ART initiation plus at least two post-ART samples. Every participant with HIV received treatment in the United States of America. Cryopreserved samples of roughly 0.95-10 million PBMC were thawed and washed before DNA extraction. At the time of the earliest PBMC sample for each participant with HIV, ages ranged from about 23 to 60 years. Per participant, PBMC samples came from 1-4 timepoints prior to ART initiation and 2-8 timepoints following ART initiation, for a median of 7 samples. For every participant, serial HIV viral load, CD4+ T-cell count, ART history and demographic data were obtained. Using a Qiagen kit on a QIAcube, genomic DNA was extracted from unsorted PBMC, with samples processed in batches of 12. Study-wide conclusions, independent of this receptor: Unsorted PBMC were profiled instead of sorted CD4+ and CD8+ T cells because pre-ART samples had limited cell numbers. Owing to limited PBMC availability, only the TCR beta chain was sequenced, without alpha chain pairing. Inferences about post-ART repertoire changes were limited because no data were available on ART adherence, viral resistance or therapy changes. ART initiation was associated with a significant increase in TRB diversity, but diversity stayed significantly below transplant donor controls even after long-term ART. Compared with controls, HIV repertoires had narrower CDR3 length ranges, and the network structure pointed to an antigen-experienced repertoire that shifted only slightly toward naive after ART. The samples span the years 2004 to 2017, and the ART regimens used at that time may not be as effective as current regimens. The repertoire was dominated across all time points by expanded TRB clones identified before ART initiation, although this dominance was seen to fluctuate and to decrease in many PLHIV after ART.

With regard to this clone: No cognate antigen has been identified for it. Base-call qualities are not available, and no considerably larger clone is one nucleotide away.

CDR1 and CDR2 were assigned from the germline V gene (reference sequence) as LNHDA and SQIVND. Trimming costs V 3 bases and J 5 bases, and their ends lie 11 bases apart. From the cysteine through the phenylalanine, the CDR3 covers 13 amino acids. Only the CDR3 DNA is retained, 39 bases long and in frame from the first base. The immunoSEQ hsTCRB v3.0 assay was used at survey level resolution for TRB variable region sequencing. A depth of roughly 35,000-50,000 T-cell genomes per sample was targeted for TRB sequencing. Pooled TRB libraries were sequenced on an Illumina MiSeq with a v3 150-cycle kit. In the original analysis: Repertoire analysis ran in R within a reproducible Nextflow workflow covering QC, data transformation and analysis. LymphoSeq2, an R package for exploring AIRR-Seq data, was used to implement custom analyses. A few samples yielding fewer than 5000 total TRB sequences were excluded, leaving roughly 200 analyzed HIV repertoires. Among the roughly 190 retained HIV repertoires, 55 to 65 were collected before ART initiation and some 130 after ART initiation. Repertoires were downsampled to 5000 TRB nucleotide sequences, and summary statistics were averaged over 100 downsampling iterations. TRB sequences were retained for analysis only if CDR3 regions of at least seven amino acids were present. Two measures captured diversity: a Shannon entropy-derived clonality score and the Gini coefficient. In the repertoire networks, any two of the top 5000 CDR3 amino acid sequences were connected whenever the two sequences differed by an edit distance of one. For TRB CDR3 amino acid sequences, antigen specificity groups and MHC restriction were predicted with GLIPH2. Known CMV, EBV, HIV or tissue antigen associations were flagged by matching CDR3 amino acid sequences against VDJdb and McPAS-TCR. Pre-ART, post-ART and control groups were compared with Wilcoxon signed-rank tests and Holm-Bonferroni correction. TCRdb mirrors the immuneACCESS table, restricted to in-frame sequences. Some clones are absent from its copies; in checked studies, under half trace to an unresolved V gene, and the reason for the others is unknown. The DNA gave D and trimming, while V, J and clone size come from that table. This sample comprises about 27,000 clones, about 85% of them detected only once. About a tenth of the sample lies in the top ten.

The specimen comprised unsorted PBMCs, sampled 2.3 years after starting antiretroviral therapy. The sequence was obtained from a man aged 35-49 years with HIV. This sequence uses TRBV19 and TRBJ2-7; no D gene is confidently identified. The CDR3 amino acid sequence is: CASSIDLTNEQYF. The bases are TGTGCCAGTAGTATCGACCTGACCAACGAGCAGTACTTC.